This T cell receptor beta chain is drawn from a study of shared clonotypes between healthy human individuals. Study outcomes and limitations: Naive CD4 clonotype sharing across a few donors was approximately 5.2%.

The repertoire was sequenced with immunoSEQ multiplex PCR; TCRdb's copy has only in-frame clones and lacks some. The table shows some 2.1 million clones, with roughly 96% occurring only once. CDR3 size: 15 residues. As to this clone: Its antigen is unknown.

Sequencing was performed on naive CD4+ T cells sorted from blood. Subset denoted: CD45RA+ positively selected. The rearrangement uses TRBV12-2 and TRBJ1-1; TRBD1, as called in the table, went unchecked against the DNA. TRBV12-2 corresponds to a pseudogene. The source is a man aged 18-30 years in good health. In nucleotides, the CDR3 is TGTGCAAGTCGCCTCCGGGACAGGGGGCGCATCGGGGCTTTCTTT. It specifies CASRLRDRGRIGAFF.